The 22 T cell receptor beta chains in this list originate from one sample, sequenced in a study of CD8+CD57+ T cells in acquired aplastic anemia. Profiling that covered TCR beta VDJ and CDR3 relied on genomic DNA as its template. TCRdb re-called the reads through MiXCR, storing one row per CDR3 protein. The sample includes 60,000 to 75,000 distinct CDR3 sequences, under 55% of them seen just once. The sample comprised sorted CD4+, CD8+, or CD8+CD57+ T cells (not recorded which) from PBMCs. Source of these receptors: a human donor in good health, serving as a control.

The CDR3: CASRAGDDTEAFF. DNA of the CDR3: TGTGCCAGCCGGGCAGGGGATGACACTGAAGCTTTCTTT. The chain uses TRBV7-9 and TRBJ1-1; a weak D match, TRBD1 (6 bases). Germline V gene sequence: CDR1 SEHNR, CDR2 FQNEAQ (reference sequence). The V end lost 8 bases, the J end lost 3 bases, and 13 bases lay between the germline ends. The CDR3 consists of 13 residues.

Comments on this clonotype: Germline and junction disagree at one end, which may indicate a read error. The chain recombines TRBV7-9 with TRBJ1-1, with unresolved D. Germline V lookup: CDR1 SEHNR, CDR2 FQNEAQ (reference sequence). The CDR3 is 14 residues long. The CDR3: CAGSLIHALLEAFF. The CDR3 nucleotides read TGTGCCGGCAGCTTAATCCATGCTCTTCTTGAAGCTTTCTTT.

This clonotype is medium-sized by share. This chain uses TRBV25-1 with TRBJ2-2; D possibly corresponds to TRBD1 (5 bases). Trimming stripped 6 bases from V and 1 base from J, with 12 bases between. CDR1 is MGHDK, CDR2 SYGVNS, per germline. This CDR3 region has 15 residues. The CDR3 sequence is CASRGPNLNTGELFF. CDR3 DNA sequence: TGTGCCAGCAGGGGGCCTAACTTGAACACCGGGGAGCTGTTTTTT. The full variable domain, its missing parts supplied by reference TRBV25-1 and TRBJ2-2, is EADIYQTPRYLVIGTGKKITLECSQTMGHDKMYWYQQDPGMELHLIHYSYGVNSTEKGDLSSESTVSRIRTEHFPLTLESARPSHTSQYLCASRGPNLNTGELFFGEGSRLTVL.

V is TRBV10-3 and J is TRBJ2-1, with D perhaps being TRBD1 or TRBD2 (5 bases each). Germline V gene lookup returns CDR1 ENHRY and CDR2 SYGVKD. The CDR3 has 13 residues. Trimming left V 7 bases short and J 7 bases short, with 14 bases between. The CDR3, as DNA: TGTGCCATCACCAGGGACGTCGCAAATGAGCAGTTCTTC. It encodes CAITRDVANEQFF.

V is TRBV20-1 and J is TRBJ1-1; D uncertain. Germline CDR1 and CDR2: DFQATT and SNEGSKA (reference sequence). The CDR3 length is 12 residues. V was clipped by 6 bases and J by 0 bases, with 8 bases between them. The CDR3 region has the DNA TGCAGTGCGGAGACAATGAACACTGAAGCTTTCTTT. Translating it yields CSAETMNTEAFF.

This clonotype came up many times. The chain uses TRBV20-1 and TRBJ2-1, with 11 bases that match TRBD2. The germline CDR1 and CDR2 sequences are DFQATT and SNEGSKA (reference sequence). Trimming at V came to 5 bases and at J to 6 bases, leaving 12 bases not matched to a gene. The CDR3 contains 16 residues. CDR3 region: CSALHKLAGVSNEQFF. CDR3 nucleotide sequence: TGCAGTGCTTTGCACAAACTAGCGGGAGTTTCCAATGAGCAGTTCTTC.

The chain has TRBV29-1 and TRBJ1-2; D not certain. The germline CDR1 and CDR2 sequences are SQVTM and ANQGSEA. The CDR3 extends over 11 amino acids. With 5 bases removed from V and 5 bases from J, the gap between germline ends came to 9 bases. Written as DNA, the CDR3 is TGCAGCGTTACGCAGGAGTATGGCTACACCTTC. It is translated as CSVTQEYGYTF.

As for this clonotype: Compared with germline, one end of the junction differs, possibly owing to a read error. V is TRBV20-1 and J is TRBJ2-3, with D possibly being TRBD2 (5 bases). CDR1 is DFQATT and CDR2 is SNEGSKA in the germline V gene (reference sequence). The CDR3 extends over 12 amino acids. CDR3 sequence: CSPSLTTDTQYF. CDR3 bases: TGCAGTCCTAGCCTTACCACAGATACGCAGTATTTT.

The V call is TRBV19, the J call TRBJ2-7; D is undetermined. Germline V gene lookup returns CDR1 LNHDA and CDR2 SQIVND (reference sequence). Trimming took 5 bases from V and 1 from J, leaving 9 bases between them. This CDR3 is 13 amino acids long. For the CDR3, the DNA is TGTGCCAGTAGTCTTGGGGTATCCTACGAGCAGTACTTC. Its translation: CASSLGVSYEQYF.

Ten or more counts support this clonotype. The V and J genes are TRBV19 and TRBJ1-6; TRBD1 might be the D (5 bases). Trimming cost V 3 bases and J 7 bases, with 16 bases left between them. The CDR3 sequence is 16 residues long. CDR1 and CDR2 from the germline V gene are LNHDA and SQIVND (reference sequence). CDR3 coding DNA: TGTGCCAGTAGTATTCTTGGCAGGGCGCGAAATTCACCCCTCCACTTT. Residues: CASSILGRARNSPLHF.

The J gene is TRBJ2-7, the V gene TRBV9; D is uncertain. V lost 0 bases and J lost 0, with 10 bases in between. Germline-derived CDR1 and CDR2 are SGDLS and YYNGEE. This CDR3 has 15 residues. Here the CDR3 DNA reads TGTGCCAGCAGCGTAGGGATCGGCGGCTCCTACGAGCAGTACTTC. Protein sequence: CASSVGIGGSYEQYF.

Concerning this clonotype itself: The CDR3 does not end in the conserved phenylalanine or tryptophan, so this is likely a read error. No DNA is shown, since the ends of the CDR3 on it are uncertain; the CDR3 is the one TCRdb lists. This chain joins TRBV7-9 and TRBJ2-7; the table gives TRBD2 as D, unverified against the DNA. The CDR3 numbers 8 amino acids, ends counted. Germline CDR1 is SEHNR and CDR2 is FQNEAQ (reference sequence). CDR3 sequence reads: CASSLAAG.

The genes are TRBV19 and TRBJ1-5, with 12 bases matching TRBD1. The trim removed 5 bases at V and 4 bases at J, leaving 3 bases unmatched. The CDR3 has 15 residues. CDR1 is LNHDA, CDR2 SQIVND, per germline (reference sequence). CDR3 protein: CASSPGQGANQPQHF. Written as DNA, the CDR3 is TGTGCCAGTAGTCCGGGACAGGGGGCAAATCAGCCCCAGCATTTT.

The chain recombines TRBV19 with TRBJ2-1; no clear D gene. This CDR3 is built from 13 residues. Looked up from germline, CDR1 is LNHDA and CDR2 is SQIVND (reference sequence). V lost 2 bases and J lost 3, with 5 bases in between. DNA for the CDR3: TGTGCCAGTAGTATACGACTCTACAATGAGCAGTTCTTC. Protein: CASSIRLYNEQFF.

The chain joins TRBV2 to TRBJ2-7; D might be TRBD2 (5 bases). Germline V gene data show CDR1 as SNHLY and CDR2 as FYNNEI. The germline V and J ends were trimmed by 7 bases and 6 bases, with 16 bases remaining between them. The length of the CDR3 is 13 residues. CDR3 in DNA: TGTGCCAGCAAGGCGGGTTCGCCCGCCGAGCAGTACTTC. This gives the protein CASKAGSPAEQYF.

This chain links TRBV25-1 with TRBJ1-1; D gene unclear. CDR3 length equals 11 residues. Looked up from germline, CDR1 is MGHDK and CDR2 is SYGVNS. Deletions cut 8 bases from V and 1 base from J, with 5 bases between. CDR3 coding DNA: TGTGCCAGCCAAAAGAACACTGAAGCTTTCTTT. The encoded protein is CASQKNTEAFF.

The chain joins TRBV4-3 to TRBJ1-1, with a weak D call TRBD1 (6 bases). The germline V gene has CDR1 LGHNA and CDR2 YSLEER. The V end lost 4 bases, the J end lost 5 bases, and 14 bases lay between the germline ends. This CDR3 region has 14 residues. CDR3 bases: TGCGCCAGCAGCCCACCAGGGGCGCGTACTGAAGCTTTCTTT. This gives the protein CASSPPGARTEAFF.

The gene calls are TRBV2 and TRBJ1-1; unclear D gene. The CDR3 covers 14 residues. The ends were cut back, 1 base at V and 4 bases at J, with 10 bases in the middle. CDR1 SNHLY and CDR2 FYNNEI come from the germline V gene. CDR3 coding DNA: TGTGCCAGCAGTGAAGGGGTTGGCGGCACTGAAGCTTTCTTT. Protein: CASSEGVGGTEAFF.

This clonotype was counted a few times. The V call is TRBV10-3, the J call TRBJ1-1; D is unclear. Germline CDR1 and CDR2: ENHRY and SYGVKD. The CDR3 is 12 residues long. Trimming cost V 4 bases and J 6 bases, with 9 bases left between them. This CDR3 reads CAISAVSAEAFF. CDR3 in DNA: TGTGCCATCAGTGCGGTTAGCGCTGAAGCTTTCTTT.

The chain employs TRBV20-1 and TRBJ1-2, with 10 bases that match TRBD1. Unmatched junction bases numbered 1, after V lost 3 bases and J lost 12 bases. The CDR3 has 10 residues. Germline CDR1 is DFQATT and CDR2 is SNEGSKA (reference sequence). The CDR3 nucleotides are TGCAGTGCTAGGGGACAGGGGCACACCTTC. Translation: CSARGQGHTF.

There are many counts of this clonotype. CDR3 nucleotide sequence: TGTGCCAGCAGTTTAACAGGGACGAACACTGAAGCTTTCTTT. Amino acids: CASSLTGTNTEAFF. This rearrangement joins TRBV12-3 or TRBV12-4 to TRBJ1-1; D possibly corresponds to TRBD1 (6 bases). The CDR3 is 14 amino acids. With 2 bases removed from V and 1 base from J, the gap between germline ends came to 8 bases.

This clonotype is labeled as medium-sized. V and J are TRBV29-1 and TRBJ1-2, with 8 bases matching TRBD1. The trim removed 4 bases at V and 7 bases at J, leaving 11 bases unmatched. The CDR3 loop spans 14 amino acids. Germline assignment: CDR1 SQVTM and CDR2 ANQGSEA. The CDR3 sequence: CSVVDRGSTGGYTF. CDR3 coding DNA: TGCAGCGTTGTCGACAGGGGATCGACGGGTGGCTACACCTTC.